This is a list of T cell receptor beta chains from one sample in a study of T cell responses to AZD1222 COVID-19 vaccine. Libraries were prepared by immunoSEQ multiplex PCR; TCRdb keeps only in-frame clonotypes and omits some of them. The repertoire consists of some 200,000 clones, with approximately 94% occurring once and the leading ten covering 1.7%. The input for sequencing was peripheral blood, taken 28 days after the second dose of the MenACWY control vaccine. The receptors come from an adult who received the MenACWY meningococcal vaccine as a control. Each CDR3 is given with its conserved first and last residue. The order of the fields is J gene, clone size, D gene, V gene, CDR3 protein, CDR3 DNA. The D gene is left open where the match is weak. The size of a clone is reported for some rows only, either as once, few or many, or as a class for expanded clones.

J: TRBJ2-5; size: NA; D: NA; V: TRBV29-1; CDR3: CSVRGSETQYF; DNA: TGCAGCGTTCGGGGTTCGGAGACCCAGTACTTC
J: TRBJ1-1; size: NA; D: TRBD1; V: TRBV7-3; CDR3: CASSQVRGAEAFF; DNA: TGTGCCAGCAGCCAAGTCAGGGGGGCTGAAGCTTTCTTT
J: TRBJ1-2; size: once; D: NA; V: TRBV6-5; CDR3: CASSSGNYGYTF; DNA: TGTGCCAGCAGTTCAGGGAACTATGGCTACACCTTC
J: TRBJ2-6; size: once; D: NA; V: TRBV19; CDR3: CASSTTGIAPSGANVLTF; DNA: TGTGCCAGTAGTACCACAGGGATCGCTCCCTCTGGGGCCAACGTCCTGACTTTC
J: TRBJ2-1; size: NA; D: NA; V: TRBV19; CDR3: CASSNHLIGNNEQFF; DNA: TGTGCCAGTAGTAACCACCTGATCGGGAACAATGAGCAGTTCTTC
J: TRBJ1-5; size: NA; D: NA; V: TRBV19; CDR3: CASSIGQISNQPQHF; DNA: TGTGCCAGTAGTATAGGACAGATTAGCAATCAGCCCCAGCATTTT
J: TRBJ1-3; size: once; D: NA; V: TRBV6-5; CDR3: CASSYAGSGNTIYF; DNA: TGTGCCAGCAGTTACGCAGGCTCTGGAAACACCATATATTTT
J: TRBJ2-2; size: NA; D: NA; V: TRBV6-5; CDR3: CASSYSTGPGELFF; DNA: TGTGCCAGCAGTTACTCGACGGGTCCCGGGGAGCTGTTTTTT
J: TRBJ1-1; size: NA; D: NA; V: TRBV28; CDR3: CASNRGGQMNTEAFF; DNA: TGTGCCAGCAATCGGGGGGGGCAAATGAACACTGAAGCTTTCTTT
J: TRBJ2-1; size: NA; D: TRBD2; V: TRBV25-1; CDR3: CASGALAGVTVF; DNA: TGTGCCAGCGGAGCCCTAGCGGGAGTCACAGTCTTC
J: TRBJ2-7; size: once; D: NA; V: TRBV19; CDR3: CASTISGGQYEQYF; DNA: TGTGCCAGTACCATCTCAGGCGGACAATACGAGCAGTACTTC
J: TRBJ2-1; size: once; D: NA; V: TRBV2; CDR3: CASRVDNYNEQFF; DNA: TGTGCCAGCAGGGTCGACAACTACAATGAGCAGTTCTTC
J: TRBJ2-7; size: NA; D: TRBD1; V: TRBV7-2; CDR3: CASSLDAGGVFYEQYF; DNA: TGTGCCAGCAGCTTAGATGCAGGGGGCGTTTTCTACGAGCAGTACTTC
J: TRBJ2-1; size: NA; D: TRBD2; V: TRBV27; CDR3: CASSLSMLAGRMDEQFF; DNA: TGTGCCAGCAGTTTATCGATGCTAGCGGGCCGTATGGATGAGCAGTTCTTC
J: TRBJ1-2; size: NA; D: NA; V: TRBV2; CDR3: CASSEFMGANYGYTF; DNA: TGTGCCAGCAGTGAATTTATGGGGGCTAACTATGGCTACACCTTC
J: TRBJ2-7; size: NA; D: NA; V: TRBV28; CDR3: CASSLGFHEQYF; DNA: TGTGCCAGCAGTTTGGGGTTCCACGAGCAGTACTTC
J: TRBJ2-1; size: NA; D: NA; V: TRBV28; CDR3: CASSSTPGGQFF; DNA: TGTGCCAGCAGTTCTACGCCCGGAGGACAGTTCTTC
J: TRBJ2-5; size: NA; D: NA; V: TRBV19; CDR3: CASSGPWETQYF; DNA: TGTGCCAGTAGTGGCCCGTGGGAGACCCAGTACTTC
J: TRBJ1-5; size: NA; D: TRBD1; V: TRBV27; CDR3: CASSLDRGNQPQHF; DNA: TGTGCCAGCAGTTTAGACAGGGGAAATCAGCCCCAGCATTTT
J: TRBJ1-2; size: NA; D: NA; V: TRBV2; CDR3: CASSPDRLSYGYTF; DNA: TGTGCCAGCAGTCCGGACCGGCTTAGCTATGGCTACACCTTC
J: TRBJ1-4; size: NA; D: NA; V: TRBV7-9; CDR3: CASTPPVPGEKLFF; DNA: TGTGCCAGCACCCCGCCGGTGCCTGGGGAAAAACTGTTTTTT
J: TRBJ1-2; size: NA; D: NA; V: TRBV7-9; CDR3: CASSSQSAYGYTF; DNA: TGTGCCAGCAGCTCACAGTCCGCCTATGGCTACACCTTC
J: TRBJ2-1; size: NA; D: NA; V: TRBV21-1; CDR3: CASSKMSSGVKNEQFF; DNA: TGTGCCAGCAGCAAAATGAGTAGCGGGGTTAAAAATGAGCAGTTCTTC
J: TRBJ2-7; size: NA; D: TRBD2; V: TRBV25-1; CDR3: CASSAKLAGAEQYF; DNA: TGTGCCAGCAGTGCCAAACTAGCGGGGGCCGAGCAGTACTTC
J: TRBJ1-1; size: NA; D: NA; V: TRBV30; CDR3: CAWSTTGPTEAFF; DNA: TGTGCCTGGAGTACAACAGGCCCCACTGAAGCTTTCTTT
J: TRBJ2-3; size: NA; D: NA; V: TRBV29-1; CDR3: CSALTSSGTDTQYF; DNA: TGCAGCGCCCTAACTAGCTCCGGCACAGATACGCAGTATTTT
J: TRBJ1-2; size: NA; D: NA; V: TRBV5-1; CDR3: CASSLEEGGYGYTF; DNA: TGCGCCAGCAGCTTGGAGGAGGGAGGCTATGGCTACACCTTC
J: TRBJ2-2; size: NA; D: NA; V: TRBV25-1; CDR3: CASSEVQVGTGELFF; DNA: TGTGCCAGCAGTGAAGTACAGGTTGGCACCGGGGAGCTGTTTTTT
J: TRBJ2-7; size: NA; D: NA; V: TRBV28; CDR3: CASSTLWAGLDEQYF; DNA: TGTGCCAGCAGTACCCTCTGGGCGGGATTAGACGAGCAGTACTTC
J: TRBJ1-1; size: NA; D: NA; V: TRBV4-1; CDR3: CASSPRGAENTEAFF; DNA: TGCGCCAGCAGCCCACGGGGTGCAGAGAACACTGAAGCTTTCTTT
J: TRBJ2-3; size: few; D: TRBD2; V: TRBV6-2/TRBV6-3; CDR3: CASSYSGGGADTQYF; DNA: TGTGCCAGCAGTTACTCGGGCGGGGGGGCAGATACGCAGTATTTT
J: TRBJ1-5; size: NA; D: NA; V: TRBV10-3; CDR3: CARWVSSNQPQHF; DNA: TGTGCCAGGTGGGTTTCTAGCAATCAGCCCCAGCATTTT
J: TRBJ2-7; size: once; D: NA; V: TRBV19; CDR3: CASSVDSTYEQYF; DNA: TGTGCCAGTAGTGTCGACAGTACCTACGAGCAGTACTTC
J: TRBJ2-1; size: NA; D: NA; V: TRBV2; CDR3: CASTEGGAYNEQFF; DNA: TGTGCCAGCACCGAAGGGGGGGCCTACAATGAGCAGTTCTTC
J: TRBJ2-7; size: NA; D: TRBD1; V: TRBV9; CDR3: CASSTSTGLTNEQYF; DNA: TGTGCCAGCAGTACCTCGACAGGGCTTACAAACGAGCAGTACTTC
J: TRBJ1-2; size: NA; D: TRBD1; V: TRBV5-1; CDR3: CASSLAEGAGYGYTF; DNA: TGCGCCAGCAGCTTGGCCGAGGGGGCGGGCTATGGCTACACCTTC
J: TRBJ1-5; size: NA; D: TRBD1; V: TRBV29-1; CDR3: CSVDETGTGLNHQPQHF; DNA: TGCAGCGTTGACGAAACAGGGACAGGACTAAACCATCAGCCCCAGCATTTT
J: TRBJ2-7; size: NA; D: TRBD1; V: TRBV5-1; CDR3: CASSLVGTGSYEQYF; DNA: TGCGCCAGCAGCTTGGTTGGGACAGGGTCCTACGAGCAGTACTTC
J: TRBJ2-2; size: NA; D: NA; V: TRBV21-1; CDR3: CASSKEWHSGRNTGELFF; DNA: TGTGCCAGCAGCAAAGAATGGCATAGCGGGAGGAACACCGGGGAGCTGTTTTTT
J: TRBJ1-1; size: NA; D: NA; V: TRBV27; CDR3: CASSGERGLNTEAFF; DNA: TGTGCCAGCAGCGGGGAGAGGGGCCTGAACACTGAAGCTTTCTTT
J: TRBJ1-1; size: NA; D: NA; V: TRBV28; CDR3: CASTLGGEVTEAFF; DNA: TGTGCCAGCACCTTGGGGGGGGAGGTCACTGAAGCTTTCTTT
J: TRBJ2-3; size: NA; D: NA; V: TRBV7-9; CDR3: CASSFGDTQYF; DNA: TGTGCCAGCAGCTTCGGAGATACGCAGTATTTT
J: TRBJ2-7; size: NA; D: TRBD2; V: TRBV28; CDR3: CASTVSGRAYEQYF; DNA: TGTGCCAGCACCGTTAGCGGGAGGGCCTACGAGCAGTACTTC
J: TRBJ1-2; size: NA; D: TRBD1; V: TRBV5-4; CDR3: CASSLSLASLQGAGGYTF; DNA: TGTGCCAGCAGCTTGTCGTTGGCCTCCTTACAGGGGGCGGGTGGCTACACCTTC
J: TRBJ2-2; size: NA; D: TRBD1; V: TRBV5-4; CDR3: CASSPGQGNTGELFF; DNA: TGTGCCAGCAGTCCGGGACAGGGGAACACCGGGGAGCTGTTTTTT
J: TRBJ2-5; size: once; D: NA; V: TRBV24-1; CDR3: CAAEDTNQETQYF; DNA: TGTGCCGCGGAAGACACCAACCAAGAGACCCAGTACTTC
J: TRBJ1-3; size: NA; D: NA; V: TRBV11-3; CDR3: CASSHRWGDTIYF; DNA: TGTGCCAGCAGCCATAGGTGGGGGGACACCATATATTTT